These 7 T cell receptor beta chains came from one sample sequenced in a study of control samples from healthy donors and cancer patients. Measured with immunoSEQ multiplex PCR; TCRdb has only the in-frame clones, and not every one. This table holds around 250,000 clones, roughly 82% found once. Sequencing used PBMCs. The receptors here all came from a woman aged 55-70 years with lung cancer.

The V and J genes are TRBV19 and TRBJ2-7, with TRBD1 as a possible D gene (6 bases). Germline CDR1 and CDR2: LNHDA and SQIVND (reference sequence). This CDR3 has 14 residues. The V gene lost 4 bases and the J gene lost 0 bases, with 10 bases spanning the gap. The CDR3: CASSRQASSYEQYF. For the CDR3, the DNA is TGTGCCAGTAGTAGACAGGCCAGCTCCTACGAGCAGTACTTC.

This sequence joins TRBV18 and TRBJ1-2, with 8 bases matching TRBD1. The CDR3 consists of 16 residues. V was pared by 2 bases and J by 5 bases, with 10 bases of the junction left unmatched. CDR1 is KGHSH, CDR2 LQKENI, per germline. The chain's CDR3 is CASSPNSGTGDYGYTF. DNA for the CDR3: TGTGCCAGCTCACCAAACTCCGGGACAGGTGATTATGGCTACACCTTC. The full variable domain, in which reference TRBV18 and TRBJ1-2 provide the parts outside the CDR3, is NAGVMQNPRHLVRRRGQEARLRCSPMKGHSHVYWYRQLPEEGLKFMVYLQKENIIDESGMPKERFSAEFPKEGPSILRIQQVVRGDSAAYFCASSPNSGTGDYGYTFGSGTRLTVV.

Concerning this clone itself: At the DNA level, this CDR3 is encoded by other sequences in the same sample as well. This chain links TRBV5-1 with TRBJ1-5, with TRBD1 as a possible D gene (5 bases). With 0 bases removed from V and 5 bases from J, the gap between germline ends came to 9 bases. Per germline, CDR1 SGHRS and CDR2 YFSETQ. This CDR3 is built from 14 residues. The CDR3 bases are TGCGCCAGCAGCTTGGGCGGGGGGGATCAGCCCCAGCATTTT. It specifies CASSLGGGDQPQHF.

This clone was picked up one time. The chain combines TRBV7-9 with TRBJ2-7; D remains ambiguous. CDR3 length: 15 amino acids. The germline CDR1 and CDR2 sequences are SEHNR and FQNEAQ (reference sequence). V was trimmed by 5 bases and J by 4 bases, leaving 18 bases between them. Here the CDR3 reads CASSLGPQLGYEQYF. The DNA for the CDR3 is TGTGCCAGCAGCCTCGGACCGCAACTGGGGTACGAGCAGTACTTC.

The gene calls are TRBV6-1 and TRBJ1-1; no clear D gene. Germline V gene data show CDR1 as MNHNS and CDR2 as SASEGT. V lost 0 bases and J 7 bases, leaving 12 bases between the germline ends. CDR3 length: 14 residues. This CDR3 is CASSEALGISEAFF. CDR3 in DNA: TGTGCCAGCAGTGAAGCGCTAGGGATAAGTGAAGCTTTCTTT.

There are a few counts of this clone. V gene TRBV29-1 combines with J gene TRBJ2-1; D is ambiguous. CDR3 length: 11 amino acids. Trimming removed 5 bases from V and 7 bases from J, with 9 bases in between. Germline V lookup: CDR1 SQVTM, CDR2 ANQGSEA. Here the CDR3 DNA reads TGCAGCGTTTCACGGTCTAATGAGCAGTTCTTC. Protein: CSVSRSNEQFF.

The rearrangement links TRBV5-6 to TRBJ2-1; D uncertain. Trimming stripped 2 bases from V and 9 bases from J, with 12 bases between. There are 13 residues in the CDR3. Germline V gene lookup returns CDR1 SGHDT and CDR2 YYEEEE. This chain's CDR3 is CASSFGSMGEQFF. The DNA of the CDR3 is TGTGCCAGCAGCTTCGGGTCTATGGGTGAGCAGTTCTTC.